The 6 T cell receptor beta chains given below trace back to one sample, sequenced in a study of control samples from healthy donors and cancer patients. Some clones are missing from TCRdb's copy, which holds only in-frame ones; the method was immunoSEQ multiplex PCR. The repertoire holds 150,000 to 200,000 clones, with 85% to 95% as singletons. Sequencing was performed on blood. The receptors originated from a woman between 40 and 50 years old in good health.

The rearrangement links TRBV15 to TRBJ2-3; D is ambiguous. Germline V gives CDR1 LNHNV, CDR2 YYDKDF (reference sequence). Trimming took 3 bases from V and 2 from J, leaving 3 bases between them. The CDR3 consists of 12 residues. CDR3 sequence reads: CATSRLTDTQYF. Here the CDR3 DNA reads TGTGCCACCAGCAGGCTCACAGATACGCAGTATTTT.

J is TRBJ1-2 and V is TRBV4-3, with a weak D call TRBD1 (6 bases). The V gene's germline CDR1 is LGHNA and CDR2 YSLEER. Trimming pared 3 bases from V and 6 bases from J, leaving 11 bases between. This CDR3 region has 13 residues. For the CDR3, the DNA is TGCGCCAGCAGCCAGGGGGCGGAAAATGGCTACACCTTC. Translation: CASSQGAENGYTF.

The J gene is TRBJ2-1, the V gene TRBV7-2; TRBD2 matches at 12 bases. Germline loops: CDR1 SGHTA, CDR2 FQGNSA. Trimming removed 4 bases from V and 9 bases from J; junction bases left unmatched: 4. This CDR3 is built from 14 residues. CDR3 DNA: TGTGCCAGCAGCTCTAGCGGGGGGGCAGGTGAGCAGTTCTTC. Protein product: CASSSSGGAGEQFF.

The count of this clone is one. CDR3 protein: CASSSGQSLVSNQPQHF. CDR3 nucleotide sequence: TGTGCCAGTAGCTCCGGACAGAGCTTAGTTAGCAATCAGCCCCAGCATTTT. The chain employs TRBV19 and TRBJ1-5; D is possibly TRBD1 (6 bases). Between the trimmed V and J ends, which lost 6 bases and 0 bases, there was a span of 18 bases. Per germline, CDR1 LNHDA and CDR2 SQIVND (reference sequence). This CDR3 contains 17 residues.

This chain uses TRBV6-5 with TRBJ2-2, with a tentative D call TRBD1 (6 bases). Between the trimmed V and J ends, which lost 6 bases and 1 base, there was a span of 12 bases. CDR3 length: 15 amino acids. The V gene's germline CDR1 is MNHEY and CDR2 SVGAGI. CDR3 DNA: TGTGCCAGCAGACTTCGACAGGAGAACACCGGGGAGCTGTTTTTT. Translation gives CASRLRQENTGELFF.

CDR3 in amino acids: CASSQLATNEKLFF. CDR3 DNA: TGTGCCAGCAGCCAATTAGCAACTAATGAAAAACTGTTTTTT. The chain employs TRBV3-1 (or the pseudogene TRBV3-2) and TRBJ1-4, with no clear D. This CDR3 has 14 amino acids. CDR1 LGHDT and CDR2 YNNKEL come from the germline V gene (reference sequence). Trimming cost V 2 bases and J 0 bases, with 4 bases left between them.